This T cell receptor (beta chain) was profiled in a study of blood T cell repertoires in COVID-19. This clone has a handful of counts. V lost 3 bases, J lost 6 bases, and 4 bases stayed unmatched. CDR3 length: 14 residues. CDR1 KGHDR and CDR2 SFDVKD come from the germline V gene. This table comes from immunoSEQ multiplex PCR, and its TCRdb copy is limited to in-frame clones, with some not included. Of over 250,000 clones listed, approximately 90% are singletons. The sequenced material came from PBMCs or T cells enriched from blood (not recorded which). This chain links TRBV24-1 with TRBJ2-7, with 10 bases lining up with TRBD1. The sequence derives from a woman aged 25 to 39 who had recovered from COVID-19. As DNA, the CDR3 is TGTGCCACCAGTGATCGGGACAGGGGATCCGAGCAGTACTTC. Translated, it gives CATSDRDRGSEQYF.